A single T cell receptor (beta chain) is shown here with its context. Its antigen is as yet unknown. This entry is derived from a study of Ad26.COV2.S vaccination and SARS-CoV-2 variants. Study-wide background: Within the COV1001 Ad26.COV2.S trial arm, the donor was enrolled.

CDR3 length: 16 residues. From germline, CDR1 is LGHNT and CDR2 FRNRAP. With V trimmed by 6 bases and J by 3 bases, 12 bases remained unmatched. Stated treatment: roughly 20 received Ad26.COV2.S at low or high dose, single or two shots; a few received placebo; per-sample allocation not given. Vaccine and placebo recipients were sampled on day 63 after the first injection. An Ad26 vector that expressed Wuhan-strain SARS-CoV-2 spike constituted the vaccine. TCRdb's table, derived via immunoSEQ multiplex PCR, lists solely in-frame clones and lacks some. The sample consists of around 350,000 clones, more than 75% of them appearing once. Study-wide points: Breadth of non-spike TCRs did not differ between vaccinees and placebo recipients.

The TCR comes from a person aged 18-60 years who received the Ad26.COV2.S COVID-19 vaccine or a placebo. The source material was peripheral blood, sampled in a trial of Ad26.COV2.S vaccine versus placebo. The rearrangement uses TRBV12-5 and TRBJ2-3; the match to TRBD1 covers 7 bases. DNA of the CDR3: TGTGCTAGTGGACGCAACACAGGGGTAGGGACAGATACGCAGTATTTT. Translation: CASGRNTGVGTDTQYF.